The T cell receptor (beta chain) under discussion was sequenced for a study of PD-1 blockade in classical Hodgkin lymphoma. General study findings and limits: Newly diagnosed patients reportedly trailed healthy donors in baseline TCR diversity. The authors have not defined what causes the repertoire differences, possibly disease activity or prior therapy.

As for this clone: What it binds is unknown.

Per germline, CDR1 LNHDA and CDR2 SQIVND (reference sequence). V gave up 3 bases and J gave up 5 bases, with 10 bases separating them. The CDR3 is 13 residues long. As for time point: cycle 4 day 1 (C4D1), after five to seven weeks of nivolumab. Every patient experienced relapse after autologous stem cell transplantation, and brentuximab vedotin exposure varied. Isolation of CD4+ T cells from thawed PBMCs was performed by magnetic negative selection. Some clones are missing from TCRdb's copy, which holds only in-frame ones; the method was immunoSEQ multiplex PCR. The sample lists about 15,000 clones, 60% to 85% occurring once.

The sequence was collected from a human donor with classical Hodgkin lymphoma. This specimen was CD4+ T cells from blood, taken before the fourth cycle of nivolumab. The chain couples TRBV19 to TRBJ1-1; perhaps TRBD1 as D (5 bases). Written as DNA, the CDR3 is TGTGCCAGTAGTATCGGTCCAGGGACTGAAGCTTTCTTT. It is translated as CASSIGPGTEAFF.